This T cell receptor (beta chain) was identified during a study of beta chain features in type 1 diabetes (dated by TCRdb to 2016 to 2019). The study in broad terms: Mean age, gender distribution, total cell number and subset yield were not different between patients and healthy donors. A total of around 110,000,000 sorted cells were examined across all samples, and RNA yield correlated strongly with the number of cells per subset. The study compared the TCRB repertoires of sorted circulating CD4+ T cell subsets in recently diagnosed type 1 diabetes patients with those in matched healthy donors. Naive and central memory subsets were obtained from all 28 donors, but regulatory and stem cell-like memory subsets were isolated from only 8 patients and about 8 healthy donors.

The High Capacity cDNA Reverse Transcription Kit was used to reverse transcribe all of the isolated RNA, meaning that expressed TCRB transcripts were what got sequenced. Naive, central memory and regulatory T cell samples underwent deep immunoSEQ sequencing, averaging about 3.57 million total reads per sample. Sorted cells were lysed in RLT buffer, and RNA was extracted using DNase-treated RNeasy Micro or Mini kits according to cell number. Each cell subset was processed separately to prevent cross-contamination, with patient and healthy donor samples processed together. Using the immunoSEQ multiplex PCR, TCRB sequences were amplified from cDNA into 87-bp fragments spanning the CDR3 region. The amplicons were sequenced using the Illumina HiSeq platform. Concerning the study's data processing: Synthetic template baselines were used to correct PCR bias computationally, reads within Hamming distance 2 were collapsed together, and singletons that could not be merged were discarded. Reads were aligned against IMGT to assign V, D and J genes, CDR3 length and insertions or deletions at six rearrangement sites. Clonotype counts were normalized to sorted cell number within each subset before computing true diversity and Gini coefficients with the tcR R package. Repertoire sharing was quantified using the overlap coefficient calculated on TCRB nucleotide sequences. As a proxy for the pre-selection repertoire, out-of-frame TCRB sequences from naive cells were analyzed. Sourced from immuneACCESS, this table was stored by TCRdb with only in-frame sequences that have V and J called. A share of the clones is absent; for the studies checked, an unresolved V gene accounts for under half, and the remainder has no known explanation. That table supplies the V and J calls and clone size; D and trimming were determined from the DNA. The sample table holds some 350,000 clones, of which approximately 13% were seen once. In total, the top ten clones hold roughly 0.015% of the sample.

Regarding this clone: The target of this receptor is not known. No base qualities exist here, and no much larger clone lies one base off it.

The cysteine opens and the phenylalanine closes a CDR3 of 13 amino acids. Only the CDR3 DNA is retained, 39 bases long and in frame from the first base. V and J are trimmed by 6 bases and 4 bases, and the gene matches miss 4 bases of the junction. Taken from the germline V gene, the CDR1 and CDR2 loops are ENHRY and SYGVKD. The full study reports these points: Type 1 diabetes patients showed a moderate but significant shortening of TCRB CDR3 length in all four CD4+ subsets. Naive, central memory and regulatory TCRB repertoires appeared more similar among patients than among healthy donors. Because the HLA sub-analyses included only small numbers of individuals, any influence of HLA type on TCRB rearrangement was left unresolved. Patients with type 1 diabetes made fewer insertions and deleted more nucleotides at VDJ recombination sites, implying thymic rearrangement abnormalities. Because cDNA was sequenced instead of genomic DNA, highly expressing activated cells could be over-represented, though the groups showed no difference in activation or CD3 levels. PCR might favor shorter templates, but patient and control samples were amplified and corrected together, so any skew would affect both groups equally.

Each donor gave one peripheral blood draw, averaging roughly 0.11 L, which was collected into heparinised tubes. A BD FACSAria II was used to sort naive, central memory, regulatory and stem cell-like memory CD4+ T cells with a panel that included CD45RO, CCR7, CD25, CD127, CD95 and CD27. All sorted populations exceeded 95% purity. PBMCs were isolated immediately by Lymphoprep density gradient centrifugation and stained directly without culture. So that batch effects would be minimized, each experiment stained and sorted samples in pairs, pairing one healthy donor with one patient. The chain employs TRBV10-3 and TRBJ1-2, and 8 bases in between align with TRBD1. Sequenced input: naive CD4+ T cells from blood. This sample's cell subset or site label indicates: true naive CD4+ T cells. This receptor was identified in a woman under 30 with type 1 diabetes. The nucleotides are TGTGCCATCAGACGGACAGGGCCCTATGGCTACACCTTC. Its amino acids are CAIRRTGPYGYTF.